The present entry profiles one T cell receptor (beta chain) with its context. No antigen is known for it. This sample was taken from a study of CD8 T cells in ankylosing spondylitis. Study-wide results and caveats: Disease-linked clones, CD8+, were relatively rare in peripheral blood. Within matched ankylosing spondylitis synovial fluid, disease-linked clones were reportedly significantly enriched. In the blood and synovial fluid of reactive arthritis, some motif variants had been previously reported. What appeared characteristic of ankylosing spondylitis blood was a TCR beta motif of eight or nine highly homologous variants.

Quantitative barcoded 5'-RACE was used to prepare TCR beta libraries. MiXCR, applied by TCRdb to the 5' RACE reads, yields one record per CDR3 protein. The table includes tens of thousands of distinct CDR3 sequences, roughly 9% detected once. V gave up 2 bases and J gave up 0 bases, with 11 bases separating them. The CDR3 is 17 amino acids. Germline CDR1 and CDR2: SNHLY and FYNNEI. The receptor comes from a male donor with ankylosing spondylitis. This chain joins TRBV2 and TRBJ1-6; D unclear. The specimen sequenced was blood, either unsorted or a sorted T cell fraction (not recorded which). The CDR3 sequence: CASSEWVPSSYNSPLHF. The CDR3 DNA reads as TGTGCCAGCAGTGAATGGGTACCTAGCTCCTATAATTCACCCCTCCACTTT.